The 2 T cell receptor beta chains below were found in one sample sequenced in a study of control samples from healthy donors and cancer patients. Produced via immunoSEQ multiplex PCR; TCRdb's table is partial and in-frame only. Of about 150,000 clones listed, approximately 96% are singletons. Sequenced input: blood. These TCRs come from a middle-aged woman in good health.

The rearrangement links TRBV18 to TRBJ2-5; TRBD1 might be the D (6 bases). In germline, CDR1 is KGHSH, CDR2 LQKENI. The CDR3 has 14 residues. The V gene lost 3 bases and the J gene lost 3 bases, with 11 bases spanning the gap. The CDR3 nucleotides are TGTGCCAGCTCACCGGACAGATCGAAAGAGACCCAGTACTTC. This translates into CASSPDRSKETQYF.

This clone turned up a few times. The chain recombines TRBV7-2 with TRBJ2-7; tentatively, D is TRBD1 or TRBD2 (5 bases each). Trimming removed 5 bases at V and 0 bases at J, with 14 bases between. Germline V gives CDR1 SGHTA, CDR2 FQGNSA. CDR3 size: 15 residues. The CDR3 region is CASSTIPGTSYEQYF. CDR3 nucleotides: TGTGCCAGCAGCACTATACCCGGGACCTCCTACGAGCAGTACTTC.